A single TCR beta chain is shown here with its context. Its antigen is unidentified. The data were taken from a study of prognosis after radiotherapy for stage I lung cancer. General study points: Unique TCR clone counts went down once patients had stereotactic body radiation therapy, median roughly 9,300 versus 7,200.

From genomic DNA, TCR beta CDR3 was amplified by two-round multiplex PCR. Primers specific to each TRBV and TRBJ gene drove first-round PCR. TCRdb analysed the multiplex PCR reads with MiXCR anew, one entry per CDR3 protein. Of some 8,500 distinct CDR3 sequences listed, over 50% were seen once; the top ten hold around 18%. The germline CDR1 and CDR2 sequences are DFQATT and SNEGSKA (reference sequence). V dropped 6 bases and J dropped 1 base, with 9 bases sitting between them. The CDR3 totals 12 residues. Sequenced material: PBMCs, taken before or after stereotactic body radiation therapy (not recorded which). This TCR was sampled from a donor over 45 with non-small cell lung cancer. The chain recombines TRBV20-1 with TRBJ1-2; the D is unclear. As DNA, the CDR3 is TGCAGTGCCAGGAGACTTAACTATGGCTACACCTTC. Its translation is CSARRLNYGYTF.